Listed below are T cell receptor beta chains from one sample, sequenced in a study of OX40 agonist ivuxolimab in advanced cancers. TCRdb's table, derived via immunoSEQ multiplex PCR, lists solely in-frame clones and lacks some. This sample carries some 69,000 clones, around nine tenths of them seen once, and the ten largest clones take roughly 0.55%. The sample in question was CD4+ or CD8+ T cells sorted from blood, obtained in a trial of the OX40 agonist ivuxolimab. These receptors were collected from an adult with an advanced solid tumor such as melanoma, head and neck, liver or kidney cancer. Each CDR3 is given with its conserved first and last residue. Each record gives: CDR3 protein, CDR3 DNA, V gene, clone size, J gene, D gene. D genes are given only for firm matches. Not all rows give a size; the values are once, few, many and, for expanded clones, a class.

CDR3: CASSRRREETQYF; DNA: TGTGCCAGCAGTCGCAGGAGAGAAGAGACCCAGTACTTC; V: TRBV27; size: .; J: TRBJ2-5; D: .
CDR3: CASSHGTGGSTDTQYF; DNA: TGTGCCAGCTCACACGGGACAGGGGGGAGCACAGATACGCAGTATTTT; V: TRBV18; size: .; J: TRBJ2-3; D: TRBD1
CDR3: CASSPPQGTEAFF; DNA: TGTGCCAGCAGCCCGCCACAGGGGACTGAAGCTTTCTTT; V: TRBV11-2; size: .; J: TRBJ1-1; D: TRBD1
CDR3: CASSDLGGTGELFF; DNA: TGTGCCAGCAGTGACCTTGGGGGGACCGGGGAGCTGTTTTTT; V: TRBV6-4; size: .; J: TRBJ2-2; D: .
CDR3: CASSVEGHSRIETQYF; DNA: TGTGCCAGCAGCGTAGAAGGCCATTCGCGGATCGAGACCCAGTACTTC; V: TRBV9; size: .; J: TRBJ2-5; D: .
CDR3: CASSITQAGSGNTIYF; DNA: TGTGCCAGTAGTATAACACAGGCCGGCTCTGGAAACACCATATATTTT; V: TRBV19; size: .; J: TRBJ1-3; D: .
CDR3: CASSLDRFNQPQHF; DNA: TGTGCCAGCAGTCTGGACAGGTTCAATCAGCCCCAGCATTTT; V: TRBV6-6; size: .; J: TRBJ1-5; D: TRBD1
CDR3: CAITLQSGLGGYTF; DNA: TGTGCCATCACCCTACAGTCGGGTTTGGGAGGCTACACCTTC; V: TRBV10-3; size: .; J: TRBJ1-2; D: .
CDR3: CASSSLRQSTTGANVLTF; DNA: TGTGCCAGCAGCTCGCTTCGACAATCGACGACCGGGGCCAACGTCCTGACTTTC; V: TRBV7-9; size: .; J: TRBJ2-6; D: .
CDR3: CASNLRESQPQHF; DNA: TGTGCCAGCAATCTCCGGGAATCTCAGCCCCAGCATTTT; V: TRBV6-1; size: .; J: TRBJ1-5; D: .
CDR3: CASRILPTDEQYF; DNA: TGCGCCAGCAGAATTTTGCCGACCGACGAGCAGTACTTC; V: TRBV5-1; size: .; J: TRBJ2-7; D: .
CDR3: CASSTLGTGTYEQYF; DNA: TGTGCCAGCAGCACTCTCGGGACAGGAACCTACGAGCAGTACTTC; V: TRBV7-6; size: .; J: TRBJ2-7; D: TRBD1
CDR3: CASSSRAGTDTQYF; DNA: TGTGCCAGCAGCTCCAGGGCCGGTACAGATACGCAGTATTTT; V: TRBV5-4; size: .; J: TRBJ2-3; D: .
CDR3: CASTGQRNTGELFF; DNA: TGTGCCAGCACGGGACAGAGGAACACCGGGGAGCTGTTTTTT; V: TRBV7-9; size: few; J: TRBJ2-2; D: TRBD1
CDR3: CASSAKLAGLDTQYF; DNA: TGTGCCAGCAGCGCCAAACTAGCGGGACTGGATACGCAGTATTTT; V: TRBV9; size: .; J: TRBJ2-3; D: TRBD2
CDR3: CASSFTSGPAYEQYF; DNA: TGTGCCAGCAGCTTCACGTCGGGACCCGCCTACGAGCAGTACTTC; V: TRBV7-2; size: .; J: TRBJ2-7; D: .
CDR3: CAWGQGAQPQHF; DNA: TGTGCCTGGGGACAGGGGGCACAGCCCCAGCATTTT; V: TRBV30; size: .; J: TRBJ1-5; D: TRBD1
CDR3: CASCQPTPEKLFF; DNA: TGTGCCAGCTGTCAGCCCACGCCAGAAAAACTGTTTTTT; V: TRBV6-5; size: once; J: TRBJ1-4; D: .
CDR3: CASSEYLQGSNEQYF; DNA: TGTGCCAGCAGTGAATACTTACAGGGCAGTAACGAGCAGTACTTC; V: TRBV25-1; size: .; J: TRBJ2-7; D: .
CDR3: CASSLTPGQVIFGYTF; DNA: TGTGCCAGCAGCTTAACTCCGGGACAGGTCATCTTTGGCTACACCTTC; V: TRBV7-9; size: .; J: TRBJ1-2; D: TRBD1
CDR3: CASSSDRTGGTDTQYF; DNA: TGTGCCAGCAGTTCCGACCGGACAGGGGGCACAGATACGCAGTATTTT; V: TRBV28; size: .; J: TRBJ2-3; D: TRBD1
CDR3: CASRPASAERQFF; DNA: TGTGCCAGCAGACCCGCCTCCGCAGAAAGGCAGTTCTTC; V: TRBV6-5; size: .; J: TRBJ2-1; D: .
CDR3: CASSFGGTSTDTQYF; DNA: TGCGCCAGCAGCTTTGGGGGGACTAGCACAGATACGCAGTATTTT; V: TRBV5-1; size: .; J: TRBJ2-3; D: .
CDR3: CASRGGGAGNTIYF; DNA: TGTGCCAGCAGGGGAGGCGGTGCTGGAAACACCATATATTTT; V: TRBV5-4; size: .; J: TRBJ1-3; D: .
CDR3: CASSLLPGLAEYNEQFF; DNA: TGCGCCAGCAGCCTCCTCCCGGGACTAGCGGAGTACAATGAGCAGTTCTTC; V: TRBV5-1; size: .; J: TRBJ2-1; D: TRBD2
CDR3: CASSRQGGLGEQYF; DNA: TGTGCCAGCAGCCGGCAAGGGGGGCTGGGTGAGCAGTACTTC; V: TRBV7-2; size: .; J: TRBJ2-7; D: .
CDR3: CASSLGGTGSARKAFF; DNA: TGTGCCAGCAGCTTGGGGGGTACAGGGTCTGCGCGGAAGGCTTTCTTT; V: TRBV5-5; size: .; J: TRBJ1-1; D: .
CDR3: CAIRITSGTYNEQFF; DNA: TGTGCCATCAGGATAACTAGCGGGACTTACAATGAGCAGTTCTTC; V: TRBV10-3; size: once; J: TRBJ2-1; D: TRBD2
CDR3: CASSLFKNNEQFF; DNA: TGTGCCAGCAGTTTATTCAAGAACAATGAGCAGTTCTTC; V: TRBV27; size: once; J: TRBJ2-1; D: .
CDR3: CATTDRYQPQHF; DNA: TGTGCCACCACGGACAGGTATCAGCCCCAGCATTTT; V: TRBV28; size: .; J: TRBJ1-5; D: TRBD1
CDR3: CASSQIRGQETQYF; DNA: TGTGCCAGCAGCCAAATTCGAGGCCAAGAGACCCAGTACTTC; V: TRBV6-1; size: .; J: TRBJ2-5; D: .
CDR3: CASSLAAGIYNEQFF; DNA: TGTGCCAGCAGCTTAGCAGCAGGGATCTACAATGAGCAGTTCTTC; V: TRBV7-2; size: .; J: TRBJ2-1; D: .
CDR3: CASSPRPRTSGTDTQYF; DNA: TGTGCCAGCTCACCACGTCCAAGGACTAGCGGCACAGATACGCAGTATTTT; V: TRBV18; size: once; J: TRBJ2-3; D: TRBD2
CDR3: CSVIPGAATDTQYF; DNA: TGCAGCGTCATTCCAGGGGCCGCCACAGATACGCAGTATTTT; V: TRBV29-1; size: once; J: TRBJ2-3; D: .
CDR3: CSASEPYEQYF; DNA: TGCAGTGCTAGTGAACCGTACGAGCAGTACTTC; V: TRBV20-1; size: .; J: TRBJ2-7; D: .
CDR3: CASSLTSSEQFF; DNA: TGCGCCAGCAGCTTGACTAGCAGCGAGCAGTTCTTC; V: TRBV5-1; size: .; J: TRBJ2-1; D: .
CDR3: CASSPTLAGITYNEQFF; DNA: TGTGCCAGCAGTCCCACACTAGCGGGAATTACCTACAATGAGCAGTTCTTC; V: TRBV27; size: .; J: TRBJ2-1; D: TRBD2
CDR3: CASSSGTSGSRTQYF; DNA: TGCGCCAGCAGCTCCGGGACTAGCGGGAGCCGGACCCAGTACTTC; V: TRBV5-1; size: .; J: TRBJ2-5; D: TRBD2
CDR3: CASSLMTGGTDTQYF; DNA: TGTGCCAGCAGCTTGATGACGGGAGGTACAGATACGCAGTATTTT; V: TRBV7-2; size: .; J: TRBJ2-3; D: TRBD2
CDR3: CASSESEARGSYEQYF; DNA: TGTGCCAGCAGTGAATCGGAAGCTCGCGGCTCCTACGAGCAGTACTTC; V: TRBV6-1; size: once; J: TRBJ2-7; D: .
CDR3: CASSLGLAQIQETQYF; DNA: TGTGCCAGCAGCTTGGGACTAGCGCAAATCCAAGAGACCCAGTACTTC; V: TRBV7-2; size: once; J: TRBJ2-5; D: TRBD2
CDR3: CASSLESGRLAEQYF; DNA: TGTGCCAGCAGCTTAGAAAGCGGGAGACTGGCCGAGCAGTACTTC; V: TRBV7-2; size: .; J: TRBJ2-7; D: TRBD2
CDR3: CASRMGLAGFNEQFF; DNA: TGTGCCAGTAGAATGGGGCTAGCGGGTTTTAATGAGCAGTTCTTC; V: TRBV19; size: .; J: TRBJ2-1; D: TRBD2
CDR3: CASNGLAGNTDTQYF; DNA: TGTGCCAGCAACGGACTAGCGGGAAACACAGATACGCAGTATTTT; V: TRBV6-5; size: .; J: TRBJ2-3; D: TRBD2
CDR3: CASSFQGQGRGEQFF; DNA: TGTGCCAGCAGTTTCCAGGGACAGGGGAGGGGTGAGCAGTTCTTC; V: TRBV27; size: .; J: TRBJ2-1; D: TRBD1
CDR3: CASGALNTEAFF; DNA: TGTGCCAGCGGGGCGCTCAATACTGAAGCTTTCTTT; V: TRBV28; size: .; J: TRBJ1-1; D: .
CDR3: CASNSGTASGANVLTF; DNA: TGTGCCAGCAATTCCGGGACAGCCTCTGGGGCCAACGTCCTGACTTTC; V: TRBV28; size: .; J: TRBJ2-6; D: TRBD1
CDR3: CASSPPFEPGHLYNEQFF; DNA: TGTGCCAGTAGCCCGCCATTTGAACCGGGACATTTATACAATGAGCAGTTCTTC; V: TRBV19; size: .; J: TRBJ2-1; D: .
CDR3: CASSAGATNEKLFF; DNA: TGTGCCAGCTCCGCAGGGGCGACTAATGAAAAACTGTTTTTT; V: TRBV2; size: once; J: TRBJ1-4; D: .
CDR3: CASSEAGTGNSPLHF; DNA: TGTGCCAGCAGCGAAGCCGGGACAGGGAATTCACCCCTCCACTTT; V: TRBV28; size: .; J: TRBJ1-6; D: TRBD1
CDR3: CASSLSRVANTIYF; DNA: TGTGCCAGCAGTTTAAGCAGGGTGGCAAACACCATATATTTT; V: TRBV28; size: few; J: TRBJ1-3; D: .
CDR3: CASSLGTIGEKLFF; DNA: TGTGCCAGCAGCTTAGGAACCATAGGAGAAAAACTGTTTTTT; V: TRBV7-2; size: .; J: TRBJ1-4; D: .
CDR3: CASSLRMTDTQYF; DNA: TGTGCCAGCAGCTTAAGGATGACAGATACGCAGTATTTT; V: TRBV7-2; size: .; J: TRBJ2-3; D: .
CDR3: CASSQGQNEQYF; DNA: TGTGCCAGCTCCCAGGGACAGAACGAGCAGTACTTC; V: TRBV18; size: .; J: TRBJ2-7; D: TRBD1